This TCR beta chain was profiled in a study of PD-L1 blockade in urothelial cancer. Study as a whole: About 90% of the roughly 30 patients were men with bladder-origin urothelial cancer. Between 0 and 3 chemotherapy regimens preceded treatment for each patient. Analysis of the blood was performed 3 weeks (second dose) and 6 weeks after treatment start.

This table comes from immunoSEQ multiplex PCR, and its TCRdb copy is limited to in-frame clones, with some not included. The sample carries 40,000 to 55,000 clones, more than 80% recorded once. Concerning this clone itself: A junction end diverges from the germline sequence, so it may reflect a read error.

Stated time point: peripheral blood 6 weeks after treatment start. The CDR3 is 14 amino acids. Looked up from germline, CDR1 is SGHVS and CDR2 is FNYEAQ. The receptor's source is a man between 65 and 85 years old with urothelial cancer. This chain connects TRBV7-6 to TRBJ2-1; D call uncertain. Sequenced material: PBMCs, taken around atezolizumab (anti-PD-L1) treatment. CDR3 sequence (DNA): TGTGCCAGCACCTTATTCGAGACCTACAATGAGCAGTTCTTC. It translates to CASTLFETYNEQFF.